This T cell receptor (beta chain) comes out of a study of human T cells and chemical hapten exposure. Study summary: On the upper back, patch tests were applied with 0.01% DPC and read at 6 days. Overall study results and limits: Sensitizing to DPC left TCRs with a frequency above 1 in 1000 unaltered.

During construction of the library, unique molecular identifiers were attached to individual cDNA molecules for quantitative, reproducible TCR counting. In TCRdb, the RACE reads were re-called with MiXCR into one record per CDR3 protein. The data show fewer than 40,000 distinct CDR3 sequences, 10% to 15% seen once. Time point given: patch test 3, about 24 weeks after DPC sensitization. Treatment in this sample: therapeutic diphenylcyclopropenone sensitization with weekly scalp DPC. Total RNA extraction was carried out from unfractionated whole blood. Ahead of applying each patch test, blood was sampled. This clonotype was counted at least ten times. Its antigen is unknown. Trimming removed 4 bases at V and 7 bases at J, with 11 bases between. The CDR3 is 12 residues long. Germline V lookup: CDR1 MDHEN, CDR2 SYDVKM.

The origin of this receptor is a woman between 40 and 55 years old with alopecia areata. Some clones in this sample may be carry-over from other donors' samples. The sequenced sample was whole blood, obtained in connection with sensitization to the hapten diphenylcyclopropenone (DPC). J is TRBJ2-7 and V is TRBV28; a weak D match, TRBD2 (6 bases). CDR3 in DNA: TGTGCCAGCAGTTGGAGGGTGGGGGAGCAGTACTTC. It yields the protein CASSWRVGEQYF. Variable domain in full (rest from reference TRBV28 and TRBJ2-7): DVKVTQSSRYLVKRTGEKVFLECVQDMDHENMFWYRQDPGLGLRLIYFSYDVKMKEKGDIPEGYSVSREKKERFSLILESASTNQTSMYLCASSWRVGEQYFGPGTRLTVT.